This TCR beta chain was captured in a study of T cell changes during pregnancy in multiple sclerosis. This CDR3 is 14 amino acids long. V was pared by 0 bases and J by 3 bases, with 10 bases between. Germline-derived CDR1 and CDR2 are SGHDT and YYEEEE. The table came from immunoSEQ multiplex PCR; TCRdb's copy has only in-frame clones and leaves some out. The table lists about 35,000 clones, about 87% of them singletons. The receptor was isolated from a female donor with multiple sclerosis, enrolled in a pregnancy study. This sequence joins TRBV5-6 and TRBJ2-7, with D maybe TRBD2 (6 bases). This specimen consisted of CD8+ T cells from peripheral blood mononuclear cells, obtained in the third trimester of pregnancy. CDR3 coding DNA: TGTGCCAGCAGCTTGGGGGGGACTGGCTACGAGCAGTACTTC. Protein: CASSLGGTGYEQYF.